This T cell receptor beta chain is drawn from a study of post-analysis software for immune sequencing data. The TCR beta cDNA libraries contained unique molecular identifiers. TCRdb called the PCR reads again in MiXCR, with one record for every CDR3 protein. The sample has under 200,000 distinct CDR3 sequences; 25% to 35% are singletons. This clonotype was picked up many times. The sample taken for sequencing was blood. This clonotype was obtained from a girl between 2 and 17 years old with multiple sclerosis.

CDR3 loop: CSVEVGVAGAYEQYF. In DNA, the CDR3 is TGCAGCGTTGAAGTCGGGGTAGCCGGGGCCTACGAGCAGTACTTC. This rearrangement joins TRBV29-1 to TRBJ2-7, with TRBD2 as a possible D gene (5 bases). Between the trimmed V and J ends, which lost 1 base and 2 bases, there was a span of 15 bases. Germline loops: CDR1 SQVTM, CDR2 ANQGSEA. The CDR3 length is 15 residues.